The clone carrying this T cell receptor (beta chain) came up a few times. These data originate in a study of regulatory T cells in long-lasting Graves disease. V shed 2 bases and J shed 7 bases, with 11 bases lying between them. This CDR3 has 13 residues. CDR1 and CDR2 (germline): MNHNS, SASEGT. Through Arm-PCR of CDR3 regions and iRepertoire HTBI primers, TCR beta libraries were built. TCRdb reprocessed the multiplex PCR reads with MiXCR, giving one entry per CDR3 protein. This table holds roughly 530,000 distinct CDR3 sequences, roughly 15% found once. Time point defined: newly diagnosed GD, antithyroid drugs for less than 3 months. Making the TCR library involved RNA that had been extracted from PBMCs. These data were also reused for a study on T cells in Graves' hyperthyroidism and ophthalmopathy.

V usage is TRBV6-1 and J usage is TRBJ1-1; TRBD1 might be the D (5 bases). The sample was peripheral blood mononuclear cells (PBMCs), taken at new diagnosis, from a patient treated with antithyroid drugs. The clonotype originates from a woman aged 40 to 65 with Graves disease. In DNA, the CDR3 is TGTGCCAGCAGTGAACGGGACGGGTTTGAAGCTTTCTTT. Encoded protein: CASSERDGFEAFF.